Sequencing of this TCR beta chain was carried out in a study of CD8 T cells in Susac syndrome. This clonotype was detected once. Antigen unknown. The study used healthy donors as controls matched for age and sex. The V segment lost 5 bases and the J segment 1 base; nucleotides outside the gene matches: 4. The CDR3 runs 15 residues. Germline CDR1 and CDR2: MNHEY and SVGEGT. With random hexamers, roughly 0.45 to 1 ug RNA was reverse transcribed. Amplification of TCR beta CDR3 by immunoSEQ multiplex PCR spanned 54 Vbeta and 13 Jbeta. Via MiXCR, TCRdb re-called the immunoSEQ multiplex PCR reads, giving one row per CDR3 protein. The data contain 150,000 to 200,000 distinct CDR3 sequences, about 91% of them singletons. Study-level points and caveats: The study conceded that its TCR sequencing and HLA analysis involved relatively few individuals.

The source of this sequence is a human donor in good health. The sequencing input was CD4+ T cells from PBMCs. The chain combines TRBV6-2 or TRBV6-3 with TRBJ1-5; 8 bases align to TRBD1. In nucleotides, the CDR3 is TGTGCCAGCAGTGACGGACAGGGAAGCAATCAGCCCCAGCATTTT. This codes for CASSDGQGSNQPQHF.